This TCR beta chain was documented in a study of HIV-infected patients and healthy controls. cDNA was made from 400 to 500 ng RNA using alpha and beta constant primers. Separate chain-specific third strand synthesis with multiplexing indices produced the alpha and beta libraries. Ligation attached cDNA to a 5' RACE adapter that carried a random hexamer and SP2 site. TCRdb reprocessed the 5' RACE reads via MiXCR and lists one record per CDR3 protein. Of 18,000 or so distinct CDR3 sequences in the sample, roughly 7.9% were seen once. Roughly three months, about 14 weeks, into antiretroviral therapy, follow-up blood was collected. All unsorted peripheral T cells were captured because whole blood was used without fractionation. CDR1 and CDR2 (germline): MRHNA, SNTAGT. The CDR3 covers 14 residues. V was cut by 3 bases and J by 2 bases, with 9 bases left in between.

This sequence originates from an adult with HIV infection. The chain employs TRBV6-4 and TRBJ2-3; TRBD1 is a possible D gene (6 bases). Sequencing was performed on blood, taken during antiretroviral therapy. In DNA, the CDR3 is TGTGCCAGCAGTGAAGGGGACAACACAGATACGCAGTATTTT. This sequence encodes CASSEGDNTDTQYF.